This T cell receptor beta chain was profiled in a study of preoperative IRX-2 immunotherapy in early breast cancer. Only in-frame clones appear in the TCRdb table, and some are missing; sequencing was by immunoSEQ multiplex PCR. The data hold around 35,000 clones, with roughly 96% observed a single time. This clone came up once. Treatment indicated: preoperative locoregional IRX-2 cytokine immunotherapy. This phase Ib study tested locoregional IRX-2 cytokine immunotherapy given before surgery. Germline lookup yields CDR1 SEHNR and CDR2 FQNEAQ (reference sequence). The CDR3 is 15 residues long. Trimming cost V 5 bases and J 0 bases, with 11 bases left between them.

V usage is TRBV7-9 and J usage is TRBJ2-4, with a possible D match to TRBD1 (6 bases). Sampling was carried out from a patient treated with IRX-2 immunotherapy. The TCR was taken from a human donor with breast cancer. This chain's CDR3 is CASSRDKLAKNIQYF. Written as DNA, the CDR3 is TGTGCCAGCAGCCGGGACAAATTAGCCAAAAACATTCAGTACTTC.